This T cell receptor (beta chain) was identified in a study of blood T cell repertoires in COVID-19. Across the whole study: Samples taken during acute and convalescent COVID-19 were collected in the United States, Italy and Spain. Sources were T cells, B-cell-depleted T cells, or PBMCs; the material itself was cDNA or gDNA.

Original analysis: Reference gene primer amplification gave nucleated cell count estimates. The data were produced by immunoSEQ multiplex PCR, yet TCRdb's version contains in-frame clones alone and is incomplete. That table gives V, J and clone size, and the DNA gave D and trimming. Of over 90,000 clones in the sample, around 87% were seen once. The clonotype comes from a human donor in a cohort sampled during active COVID-19. Sequenced: peripheral blood.

CDR3: CASSLEAGGWDGELFF. The DNA of the CDR3 is TGCGCCAGCAGCTTGGAGGCCGGGGGTTGGGACGGGGAGCTGTTTTTT. This rearrangement joins TRBV5-1 to TRBJ2-2; tentatively, D is TRBD2 (6 bases). The CDR3 sequence is 16 residues long. Trimming pared 0 bases from V and 7 bases from J, leaving 16 bases between. Germline CDR1 is SGHRS and CDR2 is YFSETQ.